This T cell receptor (beta chain) was retrieved from a study of shared clonotypes between healthy human individuals. General study results and limits: Among donors, clonotype sharing was expected to be affected by sequencing depth.

Comments on this clone: Its antigen remains unidentified.

The CDR3 has 15 residues. Looked up from germline, CDR1 is SEHNR and CDR2 is FQNEAQ (reference sequence). V lost 5 bases, J lost 2 bases, and 5 bases stayed unmatched. TCRdb keeps only in-frame clones here, not all; method: immunoSEQ multiplex PCR. The top ten clones hold about 1.5% of a sample with about a million clones, 76% of them seen once. The sample comprised memory CD4+ T cells sorted from blood. Subset noted: CD45RA-negative fraction. The TCR comes from a man between 18 and 35 years old in good health. The chain carries TRBV7-9 and TRBJ2-7, with 11 bases fitting TRBD2. CDR3 loop: CASSPGLAGTYEQYF. For the CDR3, the DNA is TGTGCCAGCAGCCCCGGACTAGCGGGTACCTACGAGCAGTACTTC. The full variable domain, with the rest looked up from reference TRBV7-9 and TRBJ2-7, is DTGVSQNPRHKITKRGQNVTFRCDPISEHNRLYWYRQTLGQGPEFLTYFQNEAQLEKSRLLSDRFSAERPKGSFSTLEIQRTEQGDSAMYLCASSPGLAGTYEQYFGPGTRLTVT.